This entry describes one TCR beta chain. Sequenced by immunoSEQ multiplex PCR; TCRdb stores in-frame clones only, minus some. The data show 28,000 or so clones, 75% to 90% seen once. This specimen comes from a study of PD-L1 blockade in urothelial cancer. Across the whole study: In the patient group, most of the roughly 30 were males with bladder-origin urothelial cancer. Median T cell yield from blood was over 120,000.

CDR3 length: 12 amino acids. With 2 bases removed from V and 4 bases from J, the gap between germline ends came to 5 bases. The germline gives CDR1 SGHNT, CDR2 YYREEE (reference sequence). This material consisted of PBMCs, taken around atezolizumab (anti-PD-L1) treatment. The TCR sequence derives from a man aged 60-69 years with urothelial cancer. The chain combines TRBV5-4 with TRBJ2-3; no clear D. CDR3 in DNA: TGTGCCAGCAGCTTTCGGGCAGATACGCAGTATTTT. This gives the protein CASSFRADTQYF.